The clone carrying this TCR beta chain was counted many times. Its antigen is unidentified. Time point reported: persistent/refractory GD, antithyroid drugs over 5 years with positive TRAb. PBMCs were the source of the RNA used for TCR sequencing. After removal of 6 bases from V and 5 bases from J, the junction contained 10 bases not matched to a gene. From germline, CDR1 is SNHLY and CDR2 FYNNEI. The CDR3 is 14 amino acids. Arm-PCR of CDR3 regions with iRepertoire HTBI primers generated TCR beta libraries. Each CDR3 protein gets one entry after TCRdb re-called the multiplex PCR reads with MiXCR. The repertoire includes roughly 360,000 distinct CDR3 sequences, around 23% of them detected once, and 25% to 30% sits in the top ten. The source of the sample is a study of regulatory T cells in long-lasting Graves disease. Study in general: Those with persistent Graves' disease had received antithyroid drugs for over 5 years with positive TSH receptor antibodies.

Findings and limits, study-wide: TRBV28, TRBJ1-2 and TRBJ2-5 were segments that persistent disease favored. Whereas about a thousand public clonotypes were shared by new patients, persistent patients shared more, at 2,741. A reduction in accuracy may have resulted from the small sample size.

Sequencing was performed on peripheral blood mononuclear cells (PBMCs), taken when the disease was refractory, from a patient treated with antithyroid drugs. The genes are TRBV2 and TRBJ2-7; 7 nucleotides agree with TRBD2. This TCR was sampled from a woman aged 35 to 49 with Graves disease. The CDR3 DNA is TGTGCCAGCAGGGGGCTAGCGGAGGCCCACGAGCAGTACTTC. Translation gives CASRGLAEAHEQYF.